This T cell receptor (beta chain) was identified in a study of T cells after yellow fever vaccination. Via MiXCR, TCRdb re-called the 5' RACE reads, giving one row per CDR3 protein. The sample includes 300,000 to 350,000 distinct CDR3 sequences, roughly 4% of them seen just once. This clonotype appeared many times. The target antigen is unknown. Germline CDR1 and CDR2: DFQATT and SNEGSKA (reference sequence). The CDR3 is 11 amino acids. Trimming removed 5 bases at V and 4 bases at J, with 9 bases between. The study's findings and limits: The secondary response was weaker but peaked faster, day 5 versus 15.

The specimen was PBMCs, collected 5 days after the yellow fever booster vaccination. The chain employs TRBV20-1 and TRBJ2-7; no reliable D call. The receptor's source is a man aged 18 to 30 who received the YFV17D yellow fever vaccine. CDR3 sequence reads: CSAPWGYEQYV. The CDR3 bases are TGCAGTGCTCCTTGGGGTTACGAGCAGTACGTC.